Below are 17 T cell receptor beta chains sequenced from a single sample in a study of T cell changes during pregnancy in multiple sclerosis. Method: immunoSEQ multiplex PCR; TCRdb's copy keeps in-frame clones and lacks some. The sample gives roughly 43,000 clones, about nine tenths of which show up once; over 1% is in the top ten. The input for sequencing was CD4+ T cells from peripheral blood mononuclear cells, taken after pregnancy. These receptors all come from a female donor with multiple sclerosis, enrolled in a pregnancy study.

This chain connects TRBV7-6 to TRBJ2-7; D may be TRBD1 (6 bases). The CDR3 has 14 amino acids. CDR1 SGHVS and CDR2 FNYEAQ come from the germline V gene. With 5 bases removed from V and 2 bases from J, the gap between germline ends came to 13 bases. In DNA, the CDR3 is TGTGCCAGCAGCCCTGGGACACCAACCTACGAGCAGTACTTC. Translated, it gives CASSPGTPTYEQYF.

The chain has TRBV2 and TRBJ2-7; TRBD1 agrees at 9 bases. Germline V gene data show CDR1 as SNHLY and CDR2 as FYNNEI. This CDR3 comprises 15 residues. V shed 6 bases and J 2 bases; nucleotides not matched to a gene: 8. The DNA of the CDR3 is TGTGCCAGCAGGGACCCGGGACAGGGACCCTACGAGCAGTACTTC. Amino acid sequence: CASRDPGQGPYEQYF.

The chain employs TRBV6-4 and TRBJ2-1; maybe TRBD2 (6 bases). V shed 4 bases and J shed 1 base, with 8 bases lying between them. The germline V gene encodes CDR1 MRHNA and CDR2 SNTAGT. The CDR3 length is 14 residues. CDR3 sequence reads: CASSVEGSYNEQFF. The CDR3 DNA reads TGTGCCAGCAGTGTGGAGGGTTCCTACAATGAGCAGTTCTTC.

The chain links TRBV5-1 to TRBJ2-1, with 9 bases that match TRBD2. Germline-derived CDR1 and CDR2 are SGHRS and YFSETQ. The CDR3 runs 14 residues. V dropped 5 bases and J dropped 0; count of bases not matched to a gene: 0. In DNA, the CDR3 is TGCGCCAGCAGACTAGCGGGCTCCTACAATGAGCAGTTCTTC. The encoded protein is CASRLAGSYNEQFF.

CDR3 loop: CASSLAHYEQYF. Here the CDR3 DNA reads TGTGCCAGCAGCTTAGCCCACTACGAGCAGTACTTC. The genes are TRBV7-2 and TRBJ2-7, with D unclear. In germline, CDR1 is SGHTA, CDR2 FQGNSA. This CDR3 is built from 12 residues. The ends were cut back, 0 bases at V and 3 bases at J, with 3 bases in the middle. Using reference TRBV7-2 and TRBJ2-7 for the parts outside the CDR3, the full variable domain is GAGVSQSPSNKVTEKGKDVELRCDPISGHTALYWYRQSLGQGLEFLIYFQGNSAPDKSGLPSDRFSAERTGGSVSTLTIQRTQQEDSAVYLCASSLAHYEQYFGPGTRLTVT.

The CDR3 coding sequence is TGTGCCAGCAGCCGCGCCGGGACAGGGGGTCAGGAGCAGTACTTC. Protein: CASSRAGTGGQEQYF. The chain has TRBV14 and TRBJ2-7; the match to TRBD1 covers 11 bases. With 4 bases clipped from V and 7 bases from J, the junction kept 9 bases outside the gene matches. Germline lookup yields CDR1 SGHDN and CDR2 FVKESK. This CDR3 region has 15 residues.

The rearrangement joins TRBV11-3 to TRBJ2-2, with D possibly TRBD1 on 6 matching bases. Germline CDR1 reads SGHNT; CDR2 reads YENEEA. Trimming took 5 bases from V and 5 from J, leaving 18 bases between them. CDR3 size: 16 residues. DNA of the CDR3: TGTGCCAGCAGCCCCGCCGGGACACCTACGACCGGGGAGCTGTTTTTT. It yields the protein CASSPAGTPTTGELFF. Together with reference TRBV11-3 and TRBJ2-2, the CDR3 gives the full variable domain: EAGVVQSPRYKIIEKKQPVAFWCNPISGHNTLYWYLQNLGQGPELLIRYENEEAVDDSQLPKDRFSAERLKGVDSTLKIQPAELGDSAVYLCASSPAGTPTTGELFFGEGSRLTVL.

The chain employs TRBV10-3 and TRBJ2-2; 14 bases are a match to TRBD2. Germline V gene lookup returns CDR1 ENHRY and CDR2 SYGVKD. J gave up 2 bases and V 2 bases, and 4 bases lay outside the gene matches. The CDR3 runs to 18 residues. DNA of the CDR3: TGTGCCATCAGTGAGGGGACTAGCGGGAGTCGTAACACCGGGGAGCTGTTTTTT. Its translation is CAISEGTSGSRNTGELFF.

This clone has only one observation. J is TRBJ1-5 and V is TRBV7-2; the D gene is possibly TRBD1 (5 bases). Germline V gene data show CDR1 as SGHTA and CDR2 as FQGNSA. This CDR3 comprises 14 residues. V was pared by 5 bases and J by 7 bases, with 15 bases between. CDR3 coding DNA: TGTGCCAGCAGCCCCCTGATGGGGCCCCAGCCCCAGCATTTT. Translation gives CASSPLMGPQPQHF.

J is TRBJ2-1 and V is TRBV6-1; tentatively, D is TRBD1 (6 bases). Germline CDR1 reads MNHNS; CDR2 reads SASEGT. V lost 6 bases and J 3 bases, leaving 15 bases between the germline ends. CDR3 length equals 15 residues. CDR3 loop: CASRPQGSFYNEQFF. Written as DNA, the CDR3 is TGTGCCAGCAGACCACAGGGCTCGTTCTACAATGAGCAGTTCTTC.

The CDR3 sequence is CASSESGSGANVLTF. DNA for the CDR3: TGTGCCAGCAGTGAATCGGGGTCTGGGGCCAACGTCCTGACTTTC. The V and J genes are TRBV6-1 and TRBJ2-6; maybe TRBD2 (5 bases). This CDR3 region has 15 residues. Trimming pared 2 bases from V and 1 base from J, leaving 6 bases between. The germline V gene has CDR1 MNHNS and CDR2 SASEGT.

The J gene is TRBJ2-6, the V gene TRBV30; D unclear. The CDR3 loop spans 16 amino acids. V gave up 1 base and J gave up 4 bases, with 14 bases separating them. Germline CDR1 reads GTSNPN; CDR2 reads SVGIG (reference sequence). The CDR3 bases are TGTGCCTGGAGTGAGCTTGGTTTCTCGGGGGCCAACGTCCTGACTTTC. Translation: CAWSELGFSGANVLTF. Full variable domain (remainder filled in from reference TRBV30 and TRBJ2-6): SQTIHQWPATLVQPVGSPLSLECTVEGTSNPNLYWYRQAAGRGLQLLFYSVGIGQISSEVPQNLSASRPQDRQFILSSKKLLLSDSGFYLCAWSELGFSGANVLTFGAGSRLTVL.

The chain couples TRBV30 to TRBJ2-3; D not resolved. This CDR3 contains 13 residues. CDR1 is GTSNPN, CDR2 SVGIG, per germline (reference sequence). V was pared by 2 bases and J by 3 bases, with 9 bases between. Here the CDR3 DNA reads TGTGCCTGGAGTATCGACTTGACAGATACGCAGTATTTT. Its translation is CAWSIDLTDTQYF.

As DNA, the CDR3 is TGTGCCTGGAGTCCTGGGCAGGGAACCTACTTGGGAGGAAACACCATATATTTT. It codes for CAWSPGQGTYLGGNTIYF. The chain has TRBV30 and TRBJ1-3; the D gene is possibly TRBD1 (5 bases). Trimming stripped 2 bases from V and 4 bases from J, with 24 bases between. Germline values: CDR1 GTSNPN, CDR2 SVGIG (reference sequence). The CDR3 sequence is 18 residues long.

The J gene is TRBJ2-7, the V gene TRBV15; TRBD2 agrees at 7 bases. The J segment lost 6 bases and the V segment lost 0 bases, leaving 5 bases of the junction unmatched. CDR1 is LNHNV and CDR2 is YYDKDF in the germline V gene (reference sequence). This CDR3 contains 14 residues. The DNA of the CDR3 is TGTGCCACCAGCAGAGATCGGGGGGTTCGCGAGCAGTACTTC. Its translation: CATSRDRGVREQYF.

The CDR3, as DNA: TGTGCCACCGCGACAGGGACAGATACGCAGTATTTT. Translated: CATATGTDTQYF. The chain couples TRBV10-3 to TRBJ2-3, with 7 nucleotides matching TRBD1. Germline CDR1 reads ENHRY; CDR2 reads SYGVKD. V shed 10 bases, J shed 3 bases, and the junction held 4 bases outside the gene matches. The CDR3 covers 12 residues.

This chain joins TRBV10-3 and TRBJ2-5; TRBD1 is a possible D gene (6 bases). V lost 4 bases to trimming and J lost 1 base, with 13 bases between them. The CDR3 runs 15 residues. CDR1 ENHRY and CDR2 SYGVKD come from the germline V gene. This CDR3 reads CAISGFRGVQETQYF. In nucleotides, the CDR3 is TGTGCCATCAGTGGCTTCAGGGGTGTCCAAGAGACCCAGTACTTC.